The 23 T cell receptor beta chains listed next were all sequenced from one sample in a study of graft-versus-host responses after intestinal transplantation. Data came from immunoSEQ multiplex PCR; TCRdb stores just in-frame clones and leaves some out. Counted here are about 15,000 clones, roughly 33% occurring once; the ten biggest clones make up around 2.5%. The authors combined 200,000 CFSE-labeled responder cells with 200,000 irradiated, violet-dye-labeled stimulator cells in plates. This specimen was alloreactive CD8+ T cells from a mixed lymphocyte reaction culture, taken before intestinal transplant. Subset described: CFSE-low proliferating T cells sorted from roughly six-day pre-transplant mixed lymphocyte reaction (GvH or HvG direction). The receptors here all came from a human patient who received an intestinal transplant.

J is TRBJ2-7 and V is TRBV27; weak D call: TRBD2 (6 bases). Trimming cost V 7 bases and J 3 bases, with 16 bases left between them. This CDR3 comprises 14 residues. The V gene's germline CDR1 is MNHEY and CDR2 SMNVEV (reference sequence). CDR3 in amino acids: CASTTWRGGYEQYF. CDR3 in DNA: TGTGCCAGCACCACTTGGAGGGGAGGCTACGAGCAGTACTTC.

This clone was seen a handful of times. This chain uses TRBV10-3 with TRBJ1-3; no reliable D call. CDR1 and CDR2 (germline): ENHRY, SYGVKD. This CDR3 has 15 amino acids. V lost 2 bases to trimming and J lost 0 bases, with 8 bases between them. CDR3 bases: TGTGCCATCAGTGAGGGACTCTTCTCTGGAAACACCATATATTTT. This codes for CAISEGLFSGNTIYF.

The chain carries TRBV6-9 and TRBJ1-1; D may be TRBD1 (5 bases). CDR3 length: 15 amino acids. Deletions cut 2 bases from V and 0 bases from J, with 10 bases between. CDR1 is MNHGY and CDR2 is SVAAGI in the germline V gene. The DNA of the CDR3 is TGTGCCAGCAGTTATCTGGGACCCATGAACACTGAAGCTTTCTTT. Protein: CASSYLGPMNTEAFF.

This clone is medium-sized. The V gene is TRBV9, the J gene TRBJ2-7; D is tentatively TRBD1 or TRBD2 (5 bases each). V lost 0 bases, J lost 0 bases, and 10 bases lay in between. CDR1 and CDR2 (germline): SGDLS, YYNGEE. The CDR3 sequence is 15 residues long. In DNA, the CDR3 is TGTGCCAGCAGCGTAGGAGGGGACCTCTCCTACGAGCAGTACTTC. As protein: CASSVGGDLSYEQYF.

This clone was detected only a few times. J is TRBJ1-5 and V is TRBV2; D remains unclear. Looked up from germline, CDR1 is SNHLY and CDR2 is FYNNEI. V lost 6 bases and J lost 0, with 6 bases in between. This CDR3 has 13 amino acids. The CDR3 nucleotides are TGTGCCAGCAGACCAGATAGCAATCAGCCCCAGCATTTT. It encodes CASRPDSNQPQHF.

J is TRBJ2-1 and V is TRBV7-8; no clear D. V lost 5 bases to trimming and J lost 7 bases, with 18 bases between them. Germline V gives CDR1 SGHVS, CDR2 FQNEAQ. This CDR3 spans 15 amino acids. The CDR3 spells CASSGLPARVNEQFF. The CDR3 DNA follows: TGTGCCAGCAGCGGTCTACCCGCTAGGGTAAATGAGCAGTTCTTC.

The chain is built from TRBV5-6 and TRBJ2-1; no firm D call. The germline V and J ends were trimmed by 0 bases and 0 bases, with 13 bases remaining between them. Germline CDR1 reads SGHDT; CDR2 reads YYEEEE. CDR3 length equals 17 residues. CDR3 loop: CASSLEGRPSSYNEQFF. The DNA for the CDR3 is TGTGCCAGCAGCTTGGAGGGCAGGCCGAGCTCCTACAATGAGCAGTTCTTC.

The chain employs TRBV6-5 and TRBJ2-1; D might be TRBD2 (6 bases). Germline values: CDR1 MNHEY, CDR2 SVGAGI. Trimming removed 9 bases at V and 8 bases at J, with 17 bases between. CDR3 length: 13 amino acids. CDR3 sequence reads: CARRDLLRDEQFF. The CDR3 DNA follows: TGTGCCAGGCGGGATTTATTAAGAGATGAGCAGTTCTTC.

This clone has a handful of counts. The V call is TRBV19, the J call TRBJ2-3; 13 bases agree with TRBD2. CDR1 is LNHDA, CDR2 SQIVND, per germline (reference sequence). V gave up 6 bases and J gave up 0 bases; unmatched junction bases: 18. The CDR3 loop spans 21 amino acids. DNA of the CDR3: TGTGCCAGTAGCGTCGGGACTAGCGGGACGATACTTGAGACTAGCACAGATACGCAGTATTTT. This translates into CASSVGTSGTILETSTDTQYF.

The CDR3 region has the DNA TGTGCCAGCAGCGAGTCTAGCGGGGGTCGCGAGCAGTACTTC. Protein product: CASSESSGGREQYF. The J gene is TRBJ2-7, the V gene TRBV9, with 10 bases identical to TRBD2. V was clipped by 3 bases and J by 6 bases; unmatched bases: 6. Germline V gene data show CDR1 as SGDLS and CDR2 as YYNGEE. The CDR3 sequence is 14 residues long.

This chain links TRBV5-4 with TRBJ2-2, with unresolved D. CDR1 and CDR2 from the germline V gene are SGHNT and YYREEE (reference sequence). The CDR3 consists of 12 residues. V dropped 4 bases and J dropped 3 bases, with 4 bases sitting between them. For the CDR3, the DNA is TGTGCCAGCAGCGGTGACACCGGGGAGCTGTTTTTT. It encodes CASSGDTGELFF.

The genes are TRBV28 and TRBJ2-5; D is perhaps TRBD1 (8 bases). V gave up 2 bases and J gave up 1 base, with 23 bases separating them. Looked up from germline, CDR1 is MDHEN and CDR2 is SYDVKM. The CDR3 extends over 19 amino acids. The CDR3 DNA is TGTGCCAGCAGTTTAGTGATACAGGGGGGGGGCCAGGTCCAAGAGACCCAGTACTTC. Translation gives CASSLVIQGGGQVQETQYF. Looking up the rest from reference TRBV28 and TRBJ2-5 gives the full variable domain: DVKVTQSSRYLVKRTGEKVFLECVQDMDHENMFWYRQDPGLGLRLIYFSYDVKMKEKGDIPEGYSVSREKKERFSLILESASTNQTSMYLCASSLVIQGGGQVQETQYFGPGTRLLVL.

This clone was observed a few times. V and J are TRBV6-6 and TRBJ1-5; TRBD1 is a possible D gene (6 bases). Germline V gene lookup returns CDR1 MNHNY and CDR2 SVGAGI (reference sequence). V was clipped by 2 bases and J by 0 bases, with 8 bases between them. The CDR3 sequence is 15 residues long. The CDR3 is CASSYHRDSNQPQHF. The CDR3 DNA reads as TGTGCCAGCAGTTACCACAGGGATAGCAATCAGCCCCAGCATTTT.

This chain uses TRBV6-1 with TRBJ1-2; D might be TRBD1 (6 bases). Germline V lookup: CDR1 MNHNS, CDR2 SASEGT. This CDR3 comprises 14 residues. The V and J ends lost 6 bases and 8 bases respectively, with 19 bases between them. CDR3 in amino acids: CASRRTARLEGYTF. CDR3 nucleotide sequence: TGTGCCAGCAGACGGACAGCCCGCCTGGAGGGCTACACCTTC.

J is TRBJ1-2 and V is TRBV5-1; D unresolved. The CDR3 consists of 12 residues. Germline lookup yields CDR1 SGHRS and CDR2 YFSETQ. The V end was cut by 4 bases, the J end by 8 bases, with 12 bases between. The CDR3 nucleotides read TGCGCCAGCAGCGGGTCAGGTCAAGGCTACACCTTC. The encoded protein is CASSGSGQGYTF. Looking up the rest from reference TRBV5-1 and TRBJ1-2 gives the full variable domain: KAGVTQTPRYLIKTRGQQVTLSCSPISGHRSVSWYQQTPGQGLQFLFEYFSETQRNKGNFPGRFSGRQFSNSRSEMNVSTLELGDSALYLCASSGSGQGYTFGSGTRLTVV.

The chain joins TRBV11-2 to TRBJ1-2; 11 bases align to TRBD1. The CDR3 is 16 residues long. The V and J ends lost 5 bases and 5 bases, in that order; junction bases with no gene match: 10. Germline V lookup: CDR1 SGHAT, CDR2 FQNNGV. The CDR3 region is CASSPGRGQGVYGYTF. The CDR3 nucleotides are TGTGCCAGCAGCCCGGGGAGGGGACAGGGGGTATATGGCTACACCTTC.

This clone was recorded a few times. This chain connects TRBV10-1 to TRBJ2-2, with 7 nucleotides matching TRBD2. V trimming: 0 bases; J trimming: 5 bases; junction bases outside the gene matches: 3. CDR1 is WNHNN and CDR2 is SYGVQD in the germline V gene (reference sequence). The CDR3 sequence is 15 residues long. CDR3 in DNA: TGCGCCAGCAGTGAGTCCCGGGGAGGGACCGGGGAGCTGTTTTTT. This sequence encodes CASSESRGGTGELFF.

J is TRBJ2-3 and V is TRBV7-6, with D possibly being TRBD1 or TRBD2 (5 bases each). The germline CDR1 and CDR2 sequences are SGHVS and FNYEAQ. The V end lost 6 bases, the J end lost 5 bases, and 18 bases lay between the germline ends. This CDR3 is built from 15 residues. CDR3: CASSLSRGAGDTQYF. CDR3 sequence (DNA): TGTGCCAGCAGTCTGTCACGAGGGGCAGGAGATACGCAGTATTTT.

This clone was observed a few times. The CDR3 nucleotides read TGCGCCAGCAGCGGGAGTGAGACCCAGTACTTC. Its translation is CASSGSETQYF. The chain carries TRBV5-1 and TRBJ2-5; TRBD2 is a possible D gene (5 bases). CDR3 length: 11 amino acids. CDR1 is SGHRS, CDR2 YFSETQ, per germline. Trimming stripped 4 bases from V and 5 bases from J, with 6 bases between. Variable domain in full (rest from reference TRBV5-1 and TRBJ2-5): KAGVTQTPRYLIKTRGQQVTLSCSPISGHRSVSWYQQTPGQGLQFLFEYFSETQRNKGNFPGRFSGRQFSNSRSEMNVSTLELGDSALYLCASSGSETQYFGPGTRLLVL.

As for this clone: The junction departs from germline at one end; a sequencing error may be responsible. Additional DNA sequences in this sample encode the identical CDR3. This chain uses TRBV19 with TRBJ2-7; D may match TRBD1 or TRBD2 (5 bases each). The CDR3 extends over 14 amino acids. Per the germline V gene, CDR1 is LNHDA and CDR2 is SQIVND (reference sequence). CDR3 residues: CASSIGDGAYEQYF. The DNA of the CDR3 is TGTGCCAGTAGTATAGGGGACGGAGCCTACGAGCAATACTTC. The full variable domain, its missing parts supplied by reference TRBV19 and TRBJ2-7, is DGGITQSPKYLFRKEGQNVTLSCEQNLNHDAMYWYRQDPGQGLRLIYYSQIVNDFQKGDIAEGYSVSREKKESFPLTVTSAQKNPTAFYLCASSIGDGAYEQYFGPGTRLTVT.

The J gene is TRBJ2-1, the V gene TRBV21-1; no DNA check was done on the table's D call, TRBD2. TRBV21-1 has pseudogene status. This CDR3 is 13 amino acids long. CDR3 loop: CASSNRVNNEQFF. The DNA of the CDR3 is TGTGCCAGCAGCAACCGAGTAAACAATGAGCAGTTCTTC.

This clone was recorded a few times. V is TRBV27 and J is TRBJ2-1; D is possibly TRBD1 or TRBD2 (5 bases each). Germline V lookup: CDR1 MNHEY, CDR2 SMNVEV (reference sequence). Trimming took 0 bases from V and 1 from J, leaving 7 bases between them. The CDR3 length is 15 residues. For the CDR3, the DNA is TGTGCCAGCAGTTTATCTGGGGGTTCCTACAATGAGCAGTTCTTC. Its protein is CASSLSGGSYNEQFF.

The chain recombines TRBV6-5 with TRBJ2-1; TRBD1 is a possible D gene (6 bases). The CDR3 spans 12 residues. The ends were cut back, 5 bases at V and 9 bases at J, with 11 bases in the middle. Looked up from germline, CDR1 is MNHEY and CDR2 is SVGAGI. CDR3 nucleotide sequence: TGTGCCAGCAGTAACAGGGTCGCTGAGCAGTTCTTC. This sequence encodes CASSNRVAEQFF.